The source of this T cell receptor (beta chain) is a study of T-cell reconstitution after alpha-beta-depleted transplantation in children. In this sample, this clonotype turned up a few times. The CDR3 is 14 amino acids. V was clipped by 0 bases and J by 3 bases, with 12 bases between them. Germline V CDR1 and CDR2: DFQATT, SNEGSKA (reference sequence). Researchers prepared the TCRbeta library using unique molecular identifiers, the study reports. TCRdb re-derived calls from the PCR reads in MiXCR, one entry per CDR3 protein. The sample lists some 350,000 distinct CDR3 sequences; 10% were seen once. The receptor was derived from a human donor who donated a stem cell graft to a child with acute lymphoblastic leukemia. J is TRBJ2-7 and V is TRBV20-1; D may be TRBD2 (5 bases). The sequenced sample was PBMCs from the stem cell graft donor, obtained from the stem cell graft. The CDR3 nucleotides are TGCAGTGCTAGAGATCTAGGGAGAATCTACGAGCAGTACTTC. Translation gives CSARDLGRIYEQYF.